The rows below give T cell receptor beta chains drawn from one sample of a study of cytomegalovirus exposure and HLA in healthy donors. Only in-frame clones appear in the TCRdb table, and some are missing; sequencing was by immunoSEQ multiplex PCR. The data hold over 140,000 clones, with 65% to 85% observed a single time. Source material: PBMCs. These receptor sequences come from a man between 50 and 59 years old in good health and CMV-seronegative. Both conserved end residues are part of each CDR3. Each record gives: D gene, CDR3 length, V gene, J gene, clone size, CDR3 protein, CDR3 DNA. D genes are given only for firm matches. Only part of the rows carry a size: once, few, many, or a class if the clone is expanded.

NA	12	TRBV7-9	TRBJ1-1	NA	CASSSLQGMSFF	TGTGCCAGCAGCTCATTACAGGGTATGTCTTTCTTT
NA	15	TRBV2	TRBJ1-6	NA	CASTGEASYNSPLHF	TGTGCCAGCACCGGGGAGGCCTCCTATAATTCACCCCTCCACTTT
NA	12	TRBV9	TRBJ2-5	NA	CASGVSEETQYF	TGTGCCAGCGGCGTATCAGAAGAGACCCAGTACTTC
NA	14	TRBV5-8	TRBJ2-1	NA	CASSSTGRLDEQFF	TGTGCCAGCAGCTCGACAGGGAGGTTGGATGAGCAGTTCTTC
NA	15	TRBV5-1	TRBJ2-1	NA	CATGTPGQRNNEQFF	TGCGCCACCGGTACCCCCGGACAGAGAAACAATGAGCAGTTCTTC
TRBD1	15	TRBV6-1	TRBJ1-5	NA	CASSWGGQANQPQHF	TGTGCCAGCAGTTGGGGCGGACAGGCTAATCAGCCCCAGCATTTT
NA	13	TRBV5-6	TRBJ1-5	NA	CASSLDGDQPQHF	TGTGCCAGCAGCCTCGACGGAGATCAGCCCCAGCATTTT
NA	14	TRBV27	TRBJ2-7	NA	CASSPGLVGYEQYF	TGTGCCAGCAGCCCAGGACTGGTGGGCTACGAGCAGTACTTC
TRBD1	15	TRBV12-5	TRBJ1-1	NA	CASGWDRGQKTEAFF	TGTGCTAGTGGTTGGGACAGGGGGCAGAAGACTGAAGCTTTCTTT
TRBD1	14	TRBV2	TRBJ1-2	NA	CASSGWTGSGGYTF	TGTGCCAGCAGTGGCTGGACAGGGTCTGGAGGCTACACCTTC
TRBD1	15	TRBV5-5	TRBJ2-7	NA	CASSSTGQGAYEQYF	TGTGCCAGCAGCTCGACAGGACAGGGAGCCTACGAGCAGTACTTC
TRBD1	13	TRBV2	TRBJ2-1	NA	CASSPDRAAEQFF	TGTGCCAGCAGTCCCGACAGGGCAGCTGAGCAGTTCTTC
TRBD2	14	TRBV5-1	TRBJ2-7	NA	CASSRGREGSEQYF	TGCGCCAGCAGCCGGGGGCGGGAGGGCAGCGAGCAGTACTTC
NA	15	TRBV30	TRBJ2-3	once	CAWSTQRSSTDTQYF	TGTGCCTGGAGTACCCAGCGGTCTAGCACAGATACGCAGTATTTT
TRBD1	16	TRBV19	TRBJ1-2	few	CASSPLGTGGNYGYTF	TGTGCCAGTAGTCCGTTAGGGACAGGGGGTAACTATGGCTACACCTTC
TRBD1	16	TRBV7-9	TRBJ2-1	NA	CASSPSGAGGFNEQFF	TGTGCCAGCAGCCCCTCGGGGGCAGGGGGCTTTAATGAGCAGTTCTTC
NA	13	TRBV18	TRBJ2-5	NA	CASSRGLEETQYF	TGTGCCAGCTCCCGGGGATTAGAAGAGACCCAGTACTTC
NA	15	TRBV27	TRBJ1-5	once	CASSFAGFSNQPQHF	TGTGCCAGCAGTTTTGCAGGGTTTAGCAATCAGCCCCAGCATTTT
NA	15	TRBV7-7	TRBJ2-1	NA	CASSLGGTVYNEQFF	TGTGCTAGCAGCTTAGGAGGGACAGTCTACAATGAGCAGTTCTTC
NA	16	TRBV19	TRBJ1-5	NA	CASSTEQGRSNQPQHF	TGTGCCAGTAGTACCGAACAGGGTAGAAGCAATCAGCCCCAGCATTTT
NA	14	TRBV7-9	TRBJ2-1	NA	CASSLRGTFNEQFF	TGTGCCAGCAGCTTGAGGGGGACCTTCAATGAGCAGTTCTTC
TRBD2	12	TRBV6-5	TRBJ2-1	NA	CAITTSGDEQFF	TGTGCCATTACGACTAGCGGAGATGAGCAGTTCTTC
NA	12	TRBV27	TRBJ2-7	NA	CASSSLSYEQYF	TGTGCCAGCAGTTCACTCTCCTACGAGCAGTACTTC
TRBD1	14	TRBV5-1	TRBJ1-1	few	CASSLTGVMTEAFF	TGCGCCAGCAGCTTGACAGGGGTGATGACTGAAGCTTTCTTT
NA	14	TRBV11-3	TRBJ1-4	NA	CASSESFSNEKLFF	TGTGCCAGCAGCGAGTCATTCTCCAATGAAAAACTGTTTTTT
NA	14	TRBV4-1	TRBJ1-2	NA	CASSQGGALRGYTF	TGCGCCAGCAGCCAGGGAGGGGCTTTACGAGGCTACACCTTC
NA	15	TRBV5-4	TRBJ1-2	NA	CASSSPSRVNYGYTF	TGTGCCAGCAGCTCACCTTCACGGGTTAACTATGGCTACACCTTC
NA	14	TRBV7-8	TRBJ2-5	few	CASRVGAAQETQYF	TGTGCCAGCAGAGTAGGGGCAGCGCAAGAGACCCAGTACTTC
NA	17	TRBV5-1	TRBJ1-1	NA	CASSPSWVDILNTEAFF	TGCGCCAGCAGCCCATCGTGGGTGGACATACTGAACACTGAAGCTTTCTTT
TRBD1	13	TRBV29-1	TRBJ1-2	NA	CSGLNRGQVGYTF	TGCAGCGGCCTCAACAGGGGGCAGGTCGGCTACACCTTC
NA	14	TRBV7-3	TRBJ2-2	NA	CASSSGQNTGELFF	TGTGCCAGCAGCTCTGGACAGAACACCGGGGAGCTGTTTTTT
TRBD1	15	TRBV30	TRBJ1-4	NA	CAWSVRGTGGEKLFF	TGTGCCTGGAGTGTACGTGGGACAGGTGGTGAAAAACTGTTTTTT
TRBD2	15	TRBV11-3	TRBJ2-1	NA	CASSLVGSGRTLPFF	TGTGCCAGCAGCTTAGTGGGTAGCGGGAGGACCCTACCGTTCTTC
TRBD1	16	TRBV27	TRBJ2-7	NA	CASSLNPGQTIEEQYF	TGTGCCAGCAGTCTAAACCCGGGACAGACGATTGAAGAGCAGTACTTC
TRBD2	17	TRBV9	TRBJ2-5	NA	CASSVETSGRAGETQYF	TGTGCCAGCAGCGTAGAGACTAGCGGGAGGGCAGGGGAGACCCAGTACTTC
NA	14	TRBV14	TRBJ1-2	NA	CASSPLITGYGYTF	TGTGCCAGCAGCCCTCTAATCACAGGGTATGGCTACACCTTC
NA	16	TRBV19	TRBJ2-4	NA	CAKDRSRVPAKNIQYF	TGTGCCAAAGACAGGAGCAGAGTCCCAGCCAAAAACATTCAGTACTTC
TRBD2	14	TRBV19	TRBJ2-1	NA	CASGTSGGYNEQFF	TGTGCCAGTGGGACTAGCGGGGGTTACAATGAGCAGTTCTTC
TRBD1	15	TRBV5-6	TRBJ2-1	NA	CASSTPGTVVRGQFF	TGTGCCAGCAGCACCCCCGGGACAGTCGTACGGGGGCAGTTCTTC
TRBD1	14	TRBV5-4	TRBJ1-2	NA	CASSFDRGTGGYTF	TGTGCCAGCAGCTTCGACAGGGGGACAGGAGGCTACACCTTC
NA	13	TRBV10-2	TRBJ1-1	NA	CASQTVANTEAFF	TGCGCCAGCCAGACAGTTGCGAACACTGAAGCTTTCTTT
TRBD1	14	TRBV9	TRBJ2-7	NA	CASSARDRPYEQYF	TGTGCCAGCAGCGCCCGGGACAGACCCTACGAGCAGTACTTC
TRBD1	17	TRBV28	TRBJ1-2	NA	CASSSRRGTGGLYGYTF	TGTGCCAGCAGTTCCCGGCGGGGGACAGGGGGCCTGTATGGCTACACCTTC
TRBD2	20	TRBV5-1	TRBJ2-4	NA	CASSWEGRILAGSDRDIQYF	TGCGCCAGCAGCTGGGAGGGCAGGATCCTAGCGGGAAGTGATCGCGACATTCAGTACTTC
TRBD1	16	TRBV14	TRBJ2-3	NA	CASSARTGTIPDTQYF	TGTGCCAGCAGCGCCCGGACAGGGACCATCCCAGATACGCAGTATTTT
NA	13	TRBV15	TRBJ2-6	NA	CASKPSGANVLTF	TGTGCCTCTAAGCCCTCTGGGGCCAACGTCCTGACTTTC
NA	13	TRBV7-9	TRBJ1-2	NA	CASSPQEPGGYTF	TGTGCCAGCAGCCCCCAGGAACCCGGTGGCTACACCTTC
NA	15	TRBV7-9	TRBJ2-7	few	CASSLAGTLTYEQYF	TGTGCCAGCAGCTTAGCGGGGACATTGACCTACGAGCAGTACTTC
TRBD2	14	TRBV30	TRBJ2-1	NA	CAWGSGGAYSEQFF	TGTGCCTGGGGGAGCGGGGGGGCGTACTCCGAGCAGTTCTTC
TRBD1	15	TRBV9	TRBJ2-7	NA	CASSVGRDSSYEQYF	TGTGCCAGCAGCGTAGGCCGGGACAGTTCCTACGAGCAGTACTTC
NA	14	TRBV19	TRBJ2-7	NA	CASTNSQGGYEQYF	TGTGCCAGTACTAATTCCCAGGGAGGCTACGAGCAGTACTTC
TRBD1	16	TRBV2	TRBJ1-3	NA	CASSLGTGGSGNTIYF	TGTGCCAGCAGCCTAGGGACAGGGGGATCTGGAAACACCATATATTTT
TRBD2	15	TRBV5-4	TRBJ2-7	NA	CASSGGTSDNYEQYF	TGTGCCAGCAGCGGGGGGACTAGCGACAATTACGAGCAGTACTTC
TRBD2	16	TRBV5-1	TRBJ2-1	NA	CASSLAVAGGVDEQFF	TGCGCCAGCAGCTTGGCCGTAGCGGGAGGGGTCGATGAGCAGTTCTTC
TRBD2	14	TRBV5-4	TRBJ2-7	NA	CASSLQRGGYEQYF	TGTGCCAGCAGCTTACAGCGGGGGGGCTACGAGCAGTACTTC
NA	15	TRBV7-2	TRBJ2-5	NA	CASSRRSTNQETQYF	TGTGCCAGCAGTCGAAGGAGCACGAACCAAGAGACCCAGTACTTC
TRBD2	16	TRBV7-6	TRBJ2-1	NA	CASSLGTSGGYNEQFF	TGTGCCAGCAGCCTCGGGACTAGCGGGGGATACAATGAGCAGTTCTTC
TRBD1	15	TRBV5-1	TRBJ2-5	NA	CASSRETGFPETQYF	TGCGCCAGCAGCAGGGAGACAGGGTTTCCAGAGACCCAGTACTTC